A single sample is the source of the 17 T cell receptor beta chains below, sequenced in a study of T-cell reconstitution after alpha-beta-depleted transplantation in children. Unique molecular identifiers were used to barcode this TCRbeta library. MiXCR, applied by TCRdb to the PCR reads, yields one record per CDR3 protein. The table lists about 340,000 distinct CDR3 sequences, around 15% of them singletons, with around 38% in the top ten. The sample consisted of PBMCs, mostly from graft donor cells, taken 360 days after TCRalphabeta/CD19-depleted stem cell transplant. These receptors all come from a male patient aged 2 to 10 who had a stem cell transplant for acute lymphoblastic leukemia, so the T cells may come from the graft donor.

The chain is built from TRBV30 and TRBJ2-4; D gene uncertain. The CDR3 loop spans 14 amino acids. The germline V gene encodes CDR1 GTSNPN and CDR2 SVGIG (reference sequence). V was pared by 0 bases and J by 0 bases, with 6 bases between. The CDR3 loop reads CAWSVAVAKNIQYF. CDR3 sequence (DNA): TGTGCCTGGAGTGTTGCCGTAGCCAAAAACATTCAGTACTTC.

This clonotype was observed a handful of times. Compared with germline, one end of the junction differs, possibly owing to a read error. The chain recombines TRBV29-1 with TRBJ2-7; 13 positions agree with TRBD2. CDR1 and CDR2 from the germline V gene are SQVTM and ANQGSEA. There are 12 residues in the CDR3. The CDR3 DNA reads TGCAGCATCGGACTAGCGGGAGAAAGGGTGAACTTC. This encodes CSIGLAGERVNF.

CDR3 coding DNA: TGCGCCAGCAGCCAAGGGCCAAGGTTCCAAAAACTGTTTTTT. Amino acids: CASSQGPRFQKLFF. This sequence joins TRBV4-3 and TRBJ1-4, with D uncertain. V lost 1 base and J lost 9, with 12 bases in between. CDR3 length: 14 amino acids. The germline CDR1 and CDR2 sequences are LGHNA and YSLEER.

The chain joins TRBV29-1 to TRBJ2-5, with 7 bases fitting TRBD2. J was trimmed by 5 bases and V by 0 bases; bases with no gene match: 15. The CDR3 runs to 17 residues. Per germline, CDR1 SQVTM and CDR2 ANQGSEA. In DNA, the CDR3 is TGCAGCGTTGAAGATTACGGATTTTACGGGAGGTTTGAGACCCAGTACTTC. Its protein product is CSVEDYGFYGRFETQYF.

This clonotype was picked up a small number of times. This chain connects TRBV7-3 to TRBJ2-2; the D is unclear. The CDR3 runs 15 residues. The germline V and J ends were trimmed by 2 bases and 6 bases, with 13 bases remaining between them. In germline, CDR1 is SGHTA, CDR2 FQGTGA. The chain's CDR3 is CASSLQIVGPGELFF. CDR3 in DNA: TGTGCCAGCAGCTTACAGATAGTGGGTCCCGGGGAGCTGTTTTTT.

This clonotype turned up a few times. V usage is TRBV3-1 and J usage is TRBJ2-7, with D maybe TRBD1 (6 bases). CDR1 and CDR2 (germline): LGHDT, YNNKEL (reference sequence). The V and J ends lost 1 base and 4 bases respectively, with 20 bases between them. The CDR3 is 17 residues long. The DNA of the CDR3 is TGTGCCAGCAGCCAAGTGCCGGGTTGGGGGCCACTATACGAGCAGTACTTC. It yields the protein CASSQVPGWGPLYEQYF.

This clonotype was seen repeatedly, ten times or more. This chain connects TRBV20-1 to TRBJ2-2; perhaps TRBD2 as D (7 bases). V was cut by 5 bases and J by 3 bases, with 13 bases left in between. This CDR3 has 14 amino acids. CDR1 is DFQATT and CDR2 is SNEGSKA in the germline V gene (reference sequence). CDR3 sequence (DNA): TGCAGTGCTCCGAGGGAGGGGGACACCGGGGAGCTGTTTTTT. It translates to CSAPREGDTGELFF.

As DNA, the CDR3 is TGCGCCAGCAGCCAAAAAAATGCTGGCCTCACCCCCGTGATCTACAATGAGCAGTTCTTC. The encoded protein is CASSQKNAGLTPVIYNEQFF. The chain carries TRBV4-1 and TRBJ2-1; D remains ambiguous. The CDR3 length is 20 residues. Trimming cost V 2 bases and J 3 bases, with 26 bases left between them. Germline V gene sequence: CDR1 MGHRA, CDR2 YSYEKL.

This clonotype has more than one count but fewer than ten. The chain employs TRBV10-3 and TRBJ2-1; unclear D gene. The CDR3 length is 14 residues. In germline, CDR1 is ENHRY, CDR2 SYGVKD. V gave up 4 bases and J gave up 5 bases, with 12 bases separating them. CDR3 loop: CAISAERGNNEQFF. CDR3 nucleotides: TGTGCCATCAGTGCCGAGAGAGGAAACAATGAGCAGTTCTTC.

V is TRBV4-1 and J is TRBJ2-3, with TRBD1 identical over 9 bases. CDR1 and CDR2 (germline): MGHRA, YSYEKL. This CDR3 is built from 18 residues. Unmatched junction bases numbered 10, after V lost 1 base and J lost 2 bases. The CDR3 coding sequence is TGCGCCAGCAGCCAAGGAGCCCCGGGACAGGGAACCACAGATACGCAGTATTTT. Translated, it gives CASSQGAPGQGTTDTQYF.

A few counts support this clonotype. V usage is TRBV30 and J usage is TRBJ1-1; the D is unclear. CDR1 and CDR2 (germline): GTSNPN, SVGIG (reference sequence). The CDR3 is made up of 13 amino acids. V was shortened by 0 bases and J by 3 bases, with 8 bases between the two germline ends. In nucleotides, the CDR3 is TGTGCCTGGAGTGTATTCGGTGACACTGAAGCTTTCTTT. Amino acid sequence: CAWSVFGDTEAFF. The full variable domain, in which reference TRBV30 and TRBJ1-1 provide the parts outside the CDR3, is SQTIHQWPATLVQPVGSPLSLECTVEGTSNPNLYWYRQAAGRGLQLLFYSVGIGQISSEVPQNLSASRPQDRQFILSSKKLLLSDSGFYLCAWSVFGDTEAFFGQGTRLTVV.

This clonotype has only a few counts. The chain uses TRBV6-5 and TRBJ2-4, with TRBD2 matching 14 bases. Per the germline V gene, CDR1 is MNHEY and CDR2 is SVGAGI. The V and J ends lost 2 bases and 8 bases, in that order; junction bases with no gene match: 11. The CDR3 has 18 amino acids. CDR3 nucleotide sequence: TGTGCCAGCAGTTACCGCCTAGCCGGGACTAGCGGGAGTTACATTCAGTACTTC. Its translation is CASSYRLAGTSGSYIQYF.

V is TRBV6-1 and J is TRBJ2-7; possibly TRBD2 for D (6 bases). CDR3 length: 13 residues. Germline CDR1 reads MNHNS; CDR2 reads SASEGT. Trimming pared 5 bases from V and 2 bases from J, leaving 10 bases between. CDR3 bases: TGTGCCAGCAGTATGGGACTTGCCTACGAGCAGTACTTC. Translating gives CASSMGLAYEQYF.

Only a few counts were recorded for this clonotype. The chain has TRBV9 and TRBJ2-5, with D unclear. V dropped 0 bases and J dropped 2 bases, with 17 bases sitting between them. Germline-derived CDR1 and CDR2 are SGDLS and YYNGEE. The CDR3 sequence is 17 residues long. Written as DNA, the CDR3 is TGTGCCAGCAGCGTAGAGGCAGTTACCCGTTCACAAGAGACCCAGTACTTC. This translates into CASSVEAVTRSQETQYF.

This sequence joins TRBV18 and TRBJ2-2; perhaps TRBD2 as D (5 bases). The V end was cut by 4 bases, the J end by 6 bases, with 12 bases between. The CDR3 runs 14 residues. The germline gives CDR1 KGHSH, CDR2 LQKENI. The CDR3 is CASSLSRESGELFF. The CDR3 DNA follows: TGTGCCAGCTCACTCTCGAGGGAATCCGGGGAGCTGTTTTTT.

This clonotype was counted between two and nine times. The V call is TRBV11-2, the J call TRBJ1-1; TRBD1 aligns across 7 bases. Trimming took 5 bases from V and 6 from J; bases not matched to a gene: 15. The CDR3 covers 16 residues. Germline-derived CDR1 and CDR2 are SGHAT and FQNNGV. CDR3 region: CASSRPAGQPTAEAFF. The CDR3 DNA reads TGTGCCAGCAGCCGACCCGCGGGACAGCCTACGGCTGAAGCTTTCTTT. Full variable domain (outside the CDR3, taken from reference TRBV11-2 and TRBJ1-1): EAGVAQSPRYKIIEKRQSVAFWCNPISGHATLYWYQQILGQGPKLLIQFQNNGVVDDSQLPKDRFSAERLKGVDSTLKIQPAKLEDSAVYLCASSRPAGQPTAEAFFGQGTRLTVV.

The genes are TRBV15 and TRBJ2-3, with D unresolved. V was trimmed by 3 bases and J by 6 bases, leaving 10 bases between them. Germline V gene lookup returns CDR1 LNHNV and CDR2 YYDKDF (reference sequence). The length of the CDR3 is 13 residues. The CDR3 DNA reads TGTGCCACCAGCAGTCAGAGCGCGGATACGCAGTATTTT. It encodes CATSSQSADTQYF.